The 23 T cell receptor beta chains listed next were all sequenced from one sample in a study of blood T cells in healthy people across ages. The authors ran a second PCR of 7 to 11 cycles using a sample-barcoded 5' primer and a J-beta primer mix. Each CDR3 protein is one row after TCRdb ran MiXCR on the 5' RACE reads. Among approximately 850,000 distinct CDR3 sequences listed, 55% to 75% were seen once. Input material: blood. These receptors all come from a man under 40 in good health.

This rearrangement joins TRBV20-1 to TRBJ2-2; the match to TRBD1 covers 7 bases. Germline CDR1 and CDR2: DFQATT and SNEGSKA (reference sequence). The V segment lost 2 bases and the J segment 1 base; nucleotides outside the gene matches: 4. The CDR3 has 15 residues. The CDR3 bases are TGCAGTGCTAGACCCCGGACAGGGAACACCGGGGAGCTGTTTTTT. Amino acid sequence: CSARPRTGNTGELFF.

This clonotype showed up just a few times. The V gene is TRBV6-1, the J gene TRBJ2-1; 8 positions agree with TRBD1. The ends lost 8 bases at V and 6 bases at J; junction bases unmatched: 9. There are 14 residues in the CDR3. Germline CDR1 is MNHNS and CDR2 is SASEGT. Here the CDR3 reads CASGRDRLGNEQFF. CDR3 DNA: TGTGCCAGCGGGCGGGACAGGTTAGGCAATGAGCAGTTCTTC.

V is TRBV7-6 and J is TRBJ2-1, with TRBD2 matching over 10 bases. Germline trimming cut 5 bases from V and 7 bases from J; bases unmatched to any gene: 8. There are 15 residues in the CDR3. Germline V CDR1 and CDR2: SGHVS, FNYEAQ. CDR3 sequence: CASSHQRGGQNEQFF. The CDR3 DNA reads as TGTGCCAGCAGCCACCAGCGGGGGGGCCAAAATGAGCAGTTCTTC.

J is TRBJ2-7 and V is TRBV20-1; D possibly corresponds to TRBD2 (5 bases). V was cut by 0 bases and J by 0 bases, with 12 bases left in between. This CDR3 has 15 amino acids. Per the germline V gene, CDR1 is DFQATT and CDR2 is SNEGSKA (reference sequence). The CDR3 nucleotides are TGCAGTGCTAGAGATGGTCGGGAAAGCTCCTACGAGCAGTACTTC. Translation: CSARDGRESSYEQYF.

This clonotype was counted only a few times. The rearrangement links TRBV7-2 to TRBJ2-4; 10 nucleotides align to TRBD2. CDR1 is SGHTA, CDR2 FQGNSA, per germline. The CDR3 length is 16 residues. V trimming: 5 bases; J trimming: 13 bases; junction bases outside the gene matches: 17. CDR3 region: CASSTPAGGFPTEQYF. DNA for the CDR3: TGTGCCAGCAGCACCCCAGCGGGAGGGTTTCCTACGGAGCAGTACTTC.

This chain joins TRBV29-1 and TRBJ1-2, with 7 bases matching TRBD1. Germline V gene lookup returns CDR1 SQVTM and CDR2 ANQGSEA. Trimming took 0 bases from V and 8 from J; bases not matched to a gene: 0. This CDR3 contains 11 residues. CDR3 in amino acids: CSVEEGQGYTF. DNA of the CDR3: TGCAGCGTTGAAGAGGGACAGGGCTACACCTTC.

The V gene is TRBV25-1, the J gene TRBJ1-2, with D perhaps matching TRBD1 (6 bases). CDR1 MGHDK and CDR2 SYGVNS come from the germline V gene. The CDR3 is made up of 13 amino acids. V dropped 4 bases and J dropped 6 bases, with 12 bases sitting between them. Written as DNA, the CDR3 is TGTGCCAGCAGTGGGGGGGCAATGGATGGCTACACCTTC. This codes for CASSGGAMDGYTF.

The chain carries TRBV20-1 and TRBJ2-1, with D perhaps TRBD2 (6 bases). The length of the CDR3 is 14 residues. Germline assignment: CDR1 DFQATT and CDR2 SNEGSKA (reference sequence). Trimming stripped 1 base from V and 8 bases from J, with 15 bases between. DNA for the CDR3: TGCAGTGCTAGAGGGTGGCTAGCGATCGATGAGCAGTTCTTC. Translation: CSARGWLAIDEQFF.

Ten or more counts support this clonotype. V gene TRBV5-1 combines with J gene TRBJ2-1; D is perhaps TRBD1 or TRBD2 (6 bases each). Per the germline V gene, CDR1 is SGHRS and CDR2 is YFSETQ. This CDR3 has 13 residues. The V and J ends lost 9 bases and 9 bases respectively, with 19 bases between them. CDR3 DNA: TGCGCCACCTCGACTAGGGGGGACTCTGAGCAGTTCTTC. This encodes CATSTRGDSEQFF. Based on the CDR3 plus reference TRBV5-1 and TRBJ2-1, the full variable domain is KAGVTQTPRYLIKTRGQQVTLSCSPISGHRSVSWYQQTPGQGLQFLFEYFSETQRNKGNFPGRFSGRQFSNSRSEMNVSTLELGDSALYLCATSTRGDSEQFFGPGTRLTVL.

The chain carries TRBV30 and TRBJ2-2; no reliable D call. CDR3 length: 15 amino acids. CDR1 is GTSNPN and CDR2 is SVGIG in the germline V gene (reference sequence). CDR3 nucleotides: TGTGCTGCCCCACAATTACAAGGACCCACCGGGGAGCTGTTTTTT. It translates to CAAPQLQGPTGELFF.

The chain couples TRBV4-2 to TRBJ2-7; D is ambiguous. Germline V CDR1 and CDR2: LGHNA, YNFKEQ. The CDR3 loop spans 14 amino acids. The germline V and J ends were trimmed by 0 bases and 3 bases, with 9 bases remaining between them. The CDR3 nucleotides are TGTGCCAGCAGCCAAGAGGCCAGCAACTACGAGCAGTACTTC. It codes for CASSQEASNYEQYF.

The chain links TRBV7-2 to TRBJ1-2; D might be TRBD1 (5 bases). Trimming stripped 2 bases from V and 6 bases from J, with 25 bases between. The CDR3 loop spans 18 amino acids. Germline-derived CDR1 and CDR2 are SGHTA and FQGNSA. CDR3 bases: TGTGCCAGCAGCTTAACTAGATCTGCGGTCTCGGGGGTCGATGGCTACACCTTC. This encodes CASSLTRSAVSGVDGYTF.

This chain uses TRBV6-2 or TRBV6-3 with TRBJ2-1; 7 bases are shared with TRBD2. This CDR3 has 15 residues. V shed 2 bases, J shed 12 bases, and the junction held 13 bases outside the gene matches. Germline lookup yields CDR1 MNHEY and CDR2 SVGEGT. This CDR3 reads CASSYPGTNLYVQFF. Here the CDR3 DNA reads TGTGCCAGCAGTTACCCCGGGACTAATCTTTACGTGCAGTTCTTC.

This clonotype has more than one count but fewer than ten. The chain recombines TRBV5-6 with TRBJ2-7; 10 nucleotides line up with TRBD1. J gave up 1 base and V 4 bases, and 5 bases lay outside the gene matches. There are 15 residues in the CDR3. From germline, CDR1 is SGHDT and CDR2 YYEEEE. For the CDR3, the DNA is TGTGCCAGCAGCATTCCGGGACAGGGGTCCTACGAGCAGTACTTC. Translating gives CASSIPGQGSYEQYF. The variable domain in full, with the rest retrieved from reference TRBV5-6 and TRBJ2-7, is DAGVTQSPTHLIKTRGQQVTLRCSPKSGHDTVSWYQQALGQGPQFIFQYYEEEERQRGNFPDRFSGHQFPNYSSELNVNALLLGDSALYLCASSIPGQGSYEQYFGPGTRLTVT.

In nucleotides, the CDR3 is TGCAGTGCTCATCTAGGATCAACAGGGTCTGGCTACACCTTC. This encodes CSAHLGSTGSGYTF. The V gene is TRBV20-1, the J gene TRBJ1-2; D might be TRBD1 (6 bases). Trimming shortened V by 5 bases and J by 7 bases, and 20 bases separated the two germline ends. The CDR3 totals 14 residues. From germline, CDR1 is DFQATT and CDR2 SNEGSKA (reference sequence).

The chain is built from TRBV15 and TRBJ2-5; perhaps D is TRBD1 or TRBD2 (5 bases each). The germline V and J ends were trimmed by 5 bases and 4 bases, with 11 bases remaining between them. CDR3 size: 13 residues. CDR1 is LNHNV, CDR2 YYDKDF, per germline (reference sequence). In DNA form, the CDR3 reads TGTGCCACCAGCCCCGTGGGACGAGAGACCCAGTACTTC. Its translation is CATSPVGRETQYF. The variable domain in full, with the rest retrieved from reference TRBV15 and TRBJ2-5, is DAMVIQNPRYQVTQFGKPVTLSCSQTLNHNVMYWYQQKSSQAPKLLFHYYDKDFNNEADTPDNFQSRRPNTSFCFLDIRSPGLGDTAMYLCATSPVGRETQYFGPGTRLLVL.

As regards this clonotype: At one end, the junction sequence differs from germline, possibly due to a read error. The J gene is TRBJ2-5, the V gene TRBV25-1; D remains ambiguous. There are 12 residues in the CDR3. Germline V gene lookup returns CDR1 MGHDK and CDR2 SYGVNS. For the CDR3, the DNA is TGTGCCAGCAGTGAGGGTCCAGAGATCCAGTACTTC. This encodes CASSEGPEIQYF. The full variable domain, rest sourced from reference TRBV25-1 and TRBJ2-5, is EADIYQTPRYLVIGTGKKITLECSQTMGHDKMYWYQQDPGMELHLIHYSYGVNSTEKGDLSSESTVSRIRTEHFPLTLESARPSHTSQYLCASSEGPEIQYFGPGTRLLVL.

This clonotype was recorded a few times. This rearrangement joins TRBV12-3 or TRBV12-4 to TRBJ2-7, with D perhaps TRBD2 (5 bases). The CDR3 consists of 12 residues. The V gene lost 6 bases and the J gene lost 2 bases, with 8 bases spanning the gap. The CDR3 DNA is TGTGCCAGCAGCGGGGTAGCCTACGAGCAGTACTTC. Amino acids: CASSGVAYEQYF.

The V gene is TRBV19, the J gene TRBJ2-7; TRBD1 matches 7 bases. The V segment lost 5 bases and the J segment 4 bases; nucleotides outside the gene matches: 11. Germline CDR1 reads LNHDA; CDR2 reads SQIVND (reference sequence). This CDR3 is 15 amino acids long. Here the CDR3 reads CASSRSGTASYEQYF. DNA for the CDR3: TGTGCCAGTAGTCGCTCCGGGACAGCTTCTTACGAGCAGTACTTC.

This clonotype has a count of ten or more. The rearrangement uses TRBV4-2 and TRBJ2-5; 8 bases are a match to TRBD2. CDR3 length: 14 amino acids. V gave up 0 bases and J gave up 7 bases; unmatched junction bases: 4. CDR1 is LGHNA, CDR2 YNFKEQ, per germline. CDR3 in amino acids: CASSQEAGVGTQYF. The CDR3 DNA reads as TGTGCCAGCAGCCAAGAAGCGGGGGTAGGGACCCAGTACTTC.

The chain recombines TRBV7-9 with TRBJ2-7, with 10 bases matching TRBD1. V dropped 3 bases and J dropped 5; count of bases not matched to a gene: 7. The CDR3 length is 15 residues. Germline V gene data show CDR1 as SEHNR and CDR2 as FQNEAQ (reference sequence). The chain's CDR3 is CASSFPGQGNHEQYF. CDR3 sequence (DNA): TGTGCCAGCAGCTTTCCGGGACAGGGGAACCACGAGCAGTACTTC.

DNA for the CDR3: TGTGCCAGTTCCAGACCGGGACGGCCCCACGAGCAGTACTTC. As protein: CASSRPGRPHEQYF. This sequence joins TRBV9 and TRBJ2-7; D tentatively reads TRBD1 or TRBD2 (5 bases each). Trimming took off 8 bases at V and 5 bases at J, with 20 bases between the two ends. Germline V gene lookup returns CDR1 SGDLS and CDR2 YYNGEE. The CDR3 spans 14 residues. The whole variable domain, filled in from reference TRBV9 and TRBJ2-7, reads DSGVTQTPKHLITATGQRVTLRCSPRSGDLSVYWYQQSLDQGLQFLIQYYNGEERAKGNILERFSAQQFPDLHSELNLSSLELGDSALYFCASSRPGRPHEQYFGPGTRLTVT.

The chain uses TRBV21-1 and TRBJ2-3; no check of the table's D call, TRBD2, against the DNA was made. TRBV21-1 is a recognized pseudogene. The CDR3 totals 17 residues. The CDR3: CASSRRTSGARADTQYF. The CDR3 DNA reads TGTGCCAGCAGCAGAAGGACTAGCGGGGCCCGAGCAGATACGCAGTATTTT.